This TCR beta chain comes out of a study of cytomegalovirus exposure and HLA in healthy donors. Whole-study results and caveats: V- and J-gene trimming of TCR beta was linked (in a later analysis) to a missense DCLRE1C variant. Whilst most TCR sequences proved rare, a subset of public TCRs occurred across many donors.

This clone was counted between two and nine times. Its antigen remains unknown. PCR primers comprised 60 Vbeta and 13 Jbeta primers. Method: immunoSEQ multiplex PCR; TCRdb's copy keeps in-frame clones and lacks some. Of more than 90,000 clones in the sample, just under 80% were seen once. V was pared by 1 base and J by 3 bases, with 1 base of the junction left unmatched. Germline V gives CDR1 MNHEY, CDR2 SVGAGI. This CDR3 spans 14 amino acids. This clonotype was obtained from a woman between 40 and 55 years old in good health and CMV-seronegative. The V and J genes are TRBV6-5 and TRBJ2-7; the match to TRBD1 covers 9 bases. The sample was PBMCs. For the CDR3, the DNA is TGTGCCAGCAGTTACTGGACAGGGGACTACGAGCAGTACTTC. Translated: CASSYWTGDYEQYF.